This TCR beta chain originates from a study of vaccination and CD4 T cells after COVID-19. Background on the study: Convalescent participants consisted of six males and four females, two being Hispanic. Two-dose vaccination with either BNT162b2 or mRNA-1273 was given to participants. Study outcomes and limitations: It was observed that, in convalescent patients, a median approximately 90% of reactive clones arose only post-vaccination.

Cultured CD4+ T cell DNA was sequenced using the Oncomine TCR Beta short-read assay. TCRdb passed the PCR reads through MiXCR, listing each CDR3 protein once. Of under 20,000 distinct CDR3 sequences detected, roughly 43% appear once; the ten largest clones hold roughly 6.2%. A note on this clonotype: As yet, its antigen is unknown.

Sample treatment: roughly 10-day PBMC culture with coronavirus spike peptide pools or control peptides (ViraFEST assay). ViraFEST sequenced TCRs after peptide-pool expansion of antigen-specific T cells. The CDR3 loop spans 15 amino acids. Germline V gene sequence: CDR1 MNHNS, CDR2 SASEGT. V was clipped by 3 bases and J by 7 bases; unmatched bases: 6. The receptor was isolated from a human donor who had recovered from COVID-19. The sample in question was CD4+ T cells from blood, cultured in vitro, obtained before SARS-CoV-2 vaccination. V is TRBV6-1 and J is TRBJ1-6; 7 bases agree with TRBD1. The CDR3 loop is CASSDRWDRNSPLHF. DNA for the CDR3: TGTGCCAGCAGTGATAGATGGGACAGAAATTCACCCCTCCACTTT.